A selection of T cell receptor beta chains follows, all from one sample in a study of cytomegalovirus exposure and HLA in healthy donors. Profiled with immunoSEQ multiplex PCR; TCRdb holds only in-frame clones, not every one. Among over 150,000 clones listed, just over 75% were seen once. Sequenced: PBMCs. These receptors were taken from a woman aged 55-69 years in good health and CMV-seropositive. The CDR3 runs from the conserved cysteine through the conserved F or W. D genes are given only for firm matches. Some rows have no size entry. The others give once, few or many, or a class for an expanded clone.

cdr3_aa cdr3_nt d_call clone_size j_call v_call cdr3_length
CASRGRGGALSGYTF TGTGCCAGCAGGGGCCGAGGGGGCGCATTAAGTGGCTACACCTTC TRBD1 NA TRBJ1-2 TRBV6-5 15
CASSSLGLPYGYTF TGTGCCAGCAGCTCACTCGGACTCCCCTATGGCTACACCTTC NA NA TRBJ1-2 TRBV7-9 14
CASSKDGGGESYEQYF TGTGCCAGCAGCAAAGATGGAGGGGGGGAAAGCTACGAGCAGTACTTC NA NA TRBJ2-7 TRBV21-1 16
CAWGTGGSSPLHF TGTGCCTGGGGGACAGGGGGGTCTTCACCCCTCCACTTT TRBD1 once TRBJ1-6 TRBV30 13
CASGLGDRSGGELFF TGTGCTAGTGGTTTGGGGGACAGGTCCGGCGGGGAGCTGTTTTTT TRBD1 NA TRBJ2-2 TRBV12-5 15
CASSQGQATQYF TGCGCCAGCAGTCAGGGGCAGGCGACCCAGTACTTC NA NA TRBJ2-5 TRBV5-1 12
CASSFQGAFEAFF TGTGCCAGCAGTTTCCAGGGGGCCTTTGAAGCTTTCTTT TRBD1 NA TRBJ1-1 TRBV28 13
CAWTPPGGGNQPQHF TGTGCCTGGACTCCTCCAGGGGGAGGCAATCAGCCCCAGCATTTT TRBD1 NA TRBJ1-5 TRBV30 15
CASSQVRRRDRGMGLVEQYF TGCGCCAGCAGCCAAGTTCGCCGCCGGGACAGGGGGATGGGGCTAGTTGAGCAGTACTTC TRBD1 NA TRBJ2-7 TRBV4-1 20
CASSIGGTGELFF TGTGCCAGCAGCATAGGAGGCACCGGGGAGCTGTTTTTT NA NA TRBJ2-2 TRBV14 13
CASSLERGSGYTF TGTGCCAGCAGCTTAGAAAGGGGTTCTGGCTACACCTTC NA NA TRBJ1-2 TRBV7-2 13
CASSYPGLAGGGETQYF TGTGCCAGCAGCTATCCTGGACTAGCGGGAGGCGGGGAGACCCAGTACTTC TRBD2 NA TRBJ2-5 TRBV7-6 17
CAWAFGGDPTNEQFF TGTGCCTGGGCCTTCGGCGGAGATCCTACCAATGAGCAGTTCTTC NA few TRBJ2-1 TRBV30 15
CASRARPTRQEKLFF TGTGCCAGCAGAGCACGGCCCACCCGACAAGAAAAACTGTTTTTT NA NA TRBJ1-4 TRBV6-6 15
CASSWEGGTEAFF TGTGCCAGCAGCTGGGAGGGGGGTACTGAAGCTTTCTTT NA NA TRBJ1-1 TRBV14 13
CASSFQGASGAETQYF TGTGCCAGCAGTTTTCAGGGTGCGTCGGGTGCAGAGACCCAGTACTTC NA NA TRBJ2-5 TRBV28 16
CASSVALASYNEQFF TGTGCCAGCAGCGTAGCTCTAGCCTCCTACAATGAGCAGTTCTTC NA NA TRBJ2-1 TRBV9 15
CSVLERAGYEQYF TGCAGCGTTTTGGAGCGAGCCGGCTACGAGCAGTACTTC NA NA TRBJ2-7 TRBV29-1 13
CASSESPGGDEQFF TGCGCCAGCAGCGAAAGTCCGGGGGGCGATGAGCAGTTCTTC NA NA TRBJ2-1 TRBV5-1 14
CASRKNSYPNTEAFF TGTGCCAGCAGGAAGAACAGCTACCCGAACACTGAAGCTTTCTTT NA NA TRBJ1-1 TRBV6-1 15
CASSVAVAAGNTIYF TGTGCCAGCAGCGTAGCTGTGGCAGCTGGAAACACCATATATTTT NA NA TRBJ1-3 TRBV9 15
CASSRAGGTGQPQHF TGTGCCAGTAGTAGGGCAGGGGGCACGGGTCAGCCCCAGCATTTT TRBD1 NA TRBJ1-5 TRBV19 15
CASSFYRGSNTEAFF TGTGCCAGCAGCTTCTACAGGGGATCGAACACTGAAGCTTTCTTT TRBD1 NA TRBJ1-1 TRBV11-2 15
CASSLGGGGVYNEQFF TGTGCCAGCAGCCTCGGAGGCGGGGGCGTATACAATGAGCAGTTCTTC NA NA TRBJ2-1 TRBV5-6 16
CASSQGLRGRRNEQFF TGCGCCAGCAGCCAAGGGTTGCGGGGGCGAAGGAATGAGCAGTTCTTC NA NA TRBJ2-1 TRBV4-1 16
CASSLFQGNYGYTF TGTGCCAGCAGTTTATTTCAGGGGAACTATGGCTACACCTTC NA once TRBJ1-2 TRBV28 14
CASSYGGPEQYF TGTGCCAGCAGTTACGGGGGGCCCGAGCAGTACTTC NA few TRBJ2-7 TRBV2 12
CASSSLGSGGRAVQYF TGTGCCAGCAGTTCCCTCGGGTCCGGGGGGCGCGCGGTTCAGTACTTC NA NA TRBJ2-4 TRBV28 16
CASRFRGGRNNEQFF TGTGCCAGCAGATTTCGGGGGGGTCGAAACAATGAGCAGTTCTTC TRBD2 few TRBJ2-1 TRBV28 15
CASSSILAGGDEQYF TGTGCCAGCAGTTCTATACTAGCGGGGGGCGACGAGCAGTACTTC TRBD2 few TRBJ2-7 TRBV6-5 15
CAWSPGLAGENEQFF TGTGCCTGGAGTCCTGGACTAGCGGGAGAAAATGAGCAGTTCTTC TRBD2 once TRBJ2-1 TRBV30 15
CASSVVGGQGEQYF TGTGCCAGCAGCGTAGTGGGGGGGCAAGGGGAGCAGTACTTC NA NA TRBJ2-7 TRBV9 14
CASRIGGYSNQPQHF TGTGCCAGCAGGATAGGGGGATACAGCAATCAGCCCCAGCATTTT NA few TRBJ1-5 TRBV6-5 15
CASSLLAGSSTDTQYF TGTGCCAGCAGTTTACTAGCGGGATCTAGCACAGATACGCAGTATTTT TRBD2 NA TRBJ2-3 TRBV7-6 16
CASRTRTGDSNQPQHF TGTGCCAGTAGAACCCGGACAGGTGATAGCAATCAGCCCCAGCATTTT TRBD1 NA TRBJ1-5 TRBV19 16
CASSLTGGTYGYTF TGTGCCAGCAGTTTAACAGGGGGCACCTATGGCTACACCTTC TRBD1 few TRBJ1-2 TRBV27 14
CSVNEGTNEKLFF TGCAGCGTTAATGAGGGAACTAATGAAAAACTGTTTTTT NA NA TRBJ1-4 TRBV29-1 13
CAWSEQGAYNSPLHF TGTGCCTGGAGTGAACAGGGGGCCTATAATTCACCCCTCCACTTT TRBD1 NA TRBJ1-6 TRBV30 15
CASSTSGSTDTQYF TGTGCCAGTAGTACTAGCGGGAGTACAGATACGCAGTATTTT TRBD2 NA TRBJ2-3 TRBV19 14
CASSGDRGYGYTF TGTGCCAGCAGCGGAGACAGGGGCTATGGCTACACCTTC TRBD1 NA TRBJ1-2 TRBV11-3 13
CASSSDSAHGYTF TGTGCCAGCAGTTCGGACAGTGCCCATGGCTACACCTTC NA NA TRBJ1-2 TRBV28 13
CASSGRGLVVEQFF TGTGCCAGCTCAGGGCGGGGTTTAGTCGTTGAGCAGTTCTTC NA NA TRBJ2-1 TRBV18 14
CASSLRSAGENTEAFF TGTGCCAGCAGCTTACGGTCGGCCGGAGAGAACACTGAAGCTTTCTTT NA few TRBJ1-1 TRBV7-9 16
CASIDRGFNTGELFF TGTGCCAGTATAGACAGGGGCTTTAACACCGGGGAGCTGTTTTTT TRBD1 NA TRBJ2-2 TRBV6-1 15
CASSRGGRASSYNSPLHF TGTGCCAGCAGCCGAGGGGGCAGGGCCAGCTCCTATAATTCACCCCTCCACTTT TRBD1 NA TRBJ1-6 TRBV27 18
CASSVEAGGGTGELFF TGTGCCAGCAGCGTAGAAGCGGGAGGTGGGACCGGGGAGCTGTTTTTT TRBD2 once TRBJ2-2 TRBV9 16
CATSRGRVSGANGLTF TGTGCCACCAGCAGGGGGAGGGTATCTGGGGCCAACGGCCTGACTTTC TRBD2 NA TRBJ2-6 TRBV15 16
CASSQAGQGQETQYF TGTGCCAGCAGCCAAGCGGGGCAGGGCCAAGAGACCCAGTACTTC TRBD2 NA TRBJ2-5 TRBV9 15
CSAGGGSSSYEQYF TGCAGCGCCGGTGGGGGCTCCTCTTCCTACGAGCAGTACTTC NA once TRBJ2-7 TRBV29-1 14
CASSVGGSPNEKLFF TGTGCCAGCAGCGTAGGAGGGTCTCCTAATGAAAAACTGTTTTTT NA many TRBJ1-4 TRBV9 15
CASMRGQETQYF TGTGCCAGCATGCGGGGACAAGAGACCCAGTACTTC NA NA TRBJ2-5 TRBV2 12
CASSLGQGQETQYF TGTGCCAGCAGCCTAGGACAGGGCCAAGAGACCCAGTACTTC TRBD1 NA TRBJ2-5 TRBV7-3 14
CASSQDTAGTGAGNTIYF TGCGCCAGCAGCCAAGATACAGCCGGGACAGGGGCTGGAAACACCATATATTTT TRBD1 once TRBJ1-3 TRBV4-1 18
CASSSDRVGSPLHF TGTGCCAGCAGTTCCGACAGGGTCGGTTCACCCCTCCACTTT TRBD1 NA TRBJ1-6 TRBV6-6 14